The 3 T cell receptor beta chains presented below share a single source sample, sequenced in a study of T cell responses to AZD1222 COVID-19 vaccine. Sequencing was performed with immunoSEQ multiplex PCR; in TCRdb, only in-frame clones are kept and a portion is missing. The sample lists tens of thousands of clones; roughly 84% were seen once. The source material was peripheral blood, sampled 28 days after the second AZD1222 dose. The receptors shown here come from an adult who received the AZD1222 COVID-19 vaccine.

The rearrangement joins TRBV27 to TRBJ1-2; D perhaps matches TRBD1 (6 bases). The CDR3 consists of 15 residues. Germline assignment: CDR1 MNHEY and CDR2 SMNVEV (reference sequence). The V end lost 5 bases, the J end lost 1 base, and 14 bases lay between the germline ends. CDR3 in DNA: TGTGCCAGCAGTGTAAGGGGACAAATTAACTATGGCTACACCTTC. As protein: CASSVRGQINYGYTF.

This clone has more than one count but fewer than ten. This chain joins TRBV27 and TRBJ1-1; TRBD1 aligns across 8 bases. V trimming: 2 bases; J trimming: 4 bases; junction bases outside the gene matches: 12. Germline assignment: CDR1 MNHEY and CDR2 SMNVEV (reference sequence). The length of the CDR3 is 17 residues. The CDR3 loop reads CASSLAAGGRYGTEAFF. CDR3 bases: TGTGCCAGCAGTTTAGCGGCAGGGGGCCGGTATGGCACTGAAGCTTTCTTT.

This clone counts as large. This rearrangement joins TRBV27 to TRBJ2-5; weak D call: TRBD2 (5 bases). CDR3 length: 15 residues. Germline-derived CDR1 and CDR2 are MNHEY and SMNVEV (reference sequence). V was clipped by 8 bases and J by 0 bases, with 16 bases between them. The CDR3 spells CASRSGGPYQETQYF. The CDR3 nucleotides are TGTGCCAGCCGCTCGGGCGGGCCGTACCAAGAGACCCAGTACTTC.